Listed below are T cell receptor beta chains from one sample, sequenced in a study of OX40 agonist ivuxolimab in advanced cancers. The protocol was immunoSEQ multiplex PCR, while the TCRdb copy is restricted to in-frame clones and leaves out a portion. The sample yields roughly 61,000 clones, 87% seen once. Here the sequenced sample was CD4+ or CD8+ T cells sorted from blood, taken in a trial of the OX40 agonist ivuxolimab. These receptors were collected from an adult with an advanced solid tumor such as melanoma, head and neck, liver or kidney cancer. CDR3s include the opening cysteine and the closing phenylalanine or tryptophan. Each record gives: clone size, V gene, D gene, J gene, CDR3 DNA, CDR3 protein. D genes are given only for firm matches. Clone size is given for some rows only: seen once, a few or many times, or a class if the clone is expanded.

once	TRBV2	NA	TRBJ1-3	TGTGCCAGCAGTCGACAGAACTCTGGAAACACCATATATTTT	CASSRQNSGNTIYF
NA	TRBV5-4	NA	TRBJ1-2	TGTGCCAGCAGCTTGAGGGGGGATGGCTACACCTTC	CASSLRGDGYTF
NA	TRBV18	NA	TRBJ1-1	TGTGCCAGCTCACTAGGACAGCAGAACACTGAAGCTTTCTTT	CASSLGQQNTEAFF
NA	TRBV25-1	NA	TRBJ2-1	TGTGCCAGCAGACTGGATCTAGGGGTCGATGAGCAGTTCTTC	CASRLDLGVDEQFF
few	TRBV21-1	NA	TRBJ1-1	TGTGCCAGCAGCCCTTACACTGAAGCTTTCTTT	CASSPYTEAFF
NA	TRBV6-6	NA	TRBJ2-2	TGTGCCAGCAGTAGGGACTTGGGGACCGGGGAGCTGTTTTTT	CASSRDLGTGELFF
NA	TRBV10-2	NA	TRBJ2-1	TGCGCCAGCAGTGAGTCGATGTTTCTGGAGCAGTTCTTC	CASSESMFLEQFF
NA	TRBV30	TRBD1	TRBJ1-5	TGTGCCTGGAGCCTTGGGACAGGGAGGGATCAGCCCCAGCATTTT	CAWSLGTGRDQPQHF
NA	TRBV4-1	TRBD2	TRBJ2-1	TGCGCCAGCAGCCCCGGGGCCGCGGGACTAGCGGGCAATGAGCAGTTCTTC	CASSPGAAGLAGNEQFF
NA	TRBV19	NA	TRBJ1-4	TGTGCCAGTAGTAAGACCGATGCAACTAATGAAAAACTGTTTTTT	CASSKTDATNEKLFF
NA	TRBV7-3	TRBD1	TRBJ2-1	TGTGCCAGCAGCGAACAGGGGGTCCGTAACGATGAGCAGTTCTTC	CASSEQGVRNDEQFF
NA	TRBV5-4	NA	TRBJ1-5	TGTGCCAGCAGCTTGTTGGGTAGCAATCAGCCCCAGCATTTT	CASSLLGSNQPQHF
NA	TRBV5-6	NA	TRBJ2-1	TGTGCCAGCAGCTGGGGGAACAGTGAGCAGTTCTTC	CASSWGNSEQFF
few	TRBV11-2	NA	TRBJ1-1	TGTGCCAGCGGAAACACTGAAGCTTTCTTT	CASGNTEAFF
NA	TRBV5-5	NA	TRBJ1-1	TGTGCCAGCAGCTTGGGACGGCGGGAGGACACTGAAGCTTTCTTT	CASSLGRREDTEAFF
NA	TRBV30	NA	TRBJ2-7	TGTGCCTGGAGTGTACAGAGTGGGGAGCAGTACTTC	CAWSVQSGEQYF
NA	TRBV6-5	TRBD1	TRBJ1-6	TGTGCCAGCAGCTACCGACAGGGGGCGGTACCCCTCCACTTT	CASSYRQGAVPLHF
NA	TRBV7-9	NA	TRBJ1-2	TGTGCCAGCAGCTTGGGGCAGTTCGTCTATGGCTACACCTTC	CASSLGQFVYGYTF
NA	TRBV11-2	NA	TRBJ2-1	TGTGCCAGCAGCTTAGACTACTTCCGCGACAATGAGCAGTTCTTC	CASSLDYFRDNEQFF
NA	TRBV18	NA	TRBJ2-5	TGTGCCAGCTCAATGGAGGGGCAGACCCAGTACTTC	CASSMEGQTQYF
NA	TRBV9	TRBD2	TRBJ2-1	TGTGCCAGCAGCGCGGGGACTAGCGGGCTGTACAATGAGCAGTTCTTC	CASSAGTSGLYNEQFF
NA	TRBV18	NA	TRBJ1-1	TGTGCCAGCTCACCCCACCCAACAGAGACTGAAGCTTTCTTT	CASSPHPTETEAFF
NA	TRBV5-4	NA	TRBJ2-1	TGTGCCAGCAGCTTGGAGTGGGGTAATGAGCAGTTCTTC	CASSLEWGNEQFF
NA	TRBV7-9	NA	TRBJ2-7	TGTGCCAGCAGCTCGTCGGCCTACGAGCAGTACTTC	CASSSSAYEQYF
few	TRBV30	NA	TRBJ1-3	TGTGCCTGGGTATGGGTCTCTGGAAACACCATATATTTT	CAWVWVSGNTIYF
NA	TRBV7-8	NA	TRBJ2-2	TGTGCCAGCAGCTTTAACAGGTCCCCCGGGGAGCTGTTTTTT	CASSFNRSPGELFF
NA	TRBV7-9	TRBD1	TRBJ2-5	TGTGCCAGCGTTGTAGGGACAGCCCAAGAGACCCAGTACTTC	CASVVGTAQETQYF
NA	TRBV28	NA	TRBJ2-6	TGTGCCAGCAGTCCCTCTAGAGGGGCCAACGTCCTGACTTTC	CASSPSRGANVLTF
NA	TRBV29-1	NA	TRBJ1-1	TGCAGCGTTGAAGAGGATGCAAGACAGGCTAAGCCGGGAGCTTTCTTT	CSVEEDARQAKPGAFF
NA	TRBV21-1	NA	TRBJ2-1	TGTGCCAGCAGCAAGTTCAGGAGGATAGCGGGAGGGCCAGGTGAGCAGTTCTTC	CASSKFRRIAGGPGEQFF
NA	TRBV4-2	TRBD2	TRBJ2-5	TGTGCCAGCAGCCAAGGGCTAGCGGGTGAGGAGACCCAGTACTTC	CASSQGLAGEETQYF